This is a list of T cell receptor beta chains from one sample in a study of blood T cell repertoires in COVID-19. Produced via immunoSEQ multiplex PCR; TCRdb's table is partial and in-frame only. The sample records around 120,000 clones, around 83% being singletons. Sequencing was done on a sample of peripheral blood. These receptors were collected from an older man with active or convalescent COVID-19. The CDR3 runs from the conserved cysteine through the conserved F or W.

j_call | v_call | cdr3_aa
TRBJ2-1 | TRBV7-2 | CASRSGLYNEQFF
TRBJ2-7 | TRBV2 | CASRDGQGAYEQYF
TRBJ2-1 | TRBV7-2 | CASSLLAGEVNEQFF
TRBJ2-3 | TRBV9 | CASSLRTSGSTDTQYF
TRBJ2-7 | TRBV27 | CASSHRSVQYF
TRBJ2-5 | TRBV24-1 | CATSEGPRQGARGRETQYF
TRBJ2-1 | TRBV28 | CASSAGLGAQFF
TRBJ2-7 | TRBV7-2 | CASSLGTGGMYEQYF
TRBJ2-5 | TRBV5-6 | CASSGTGGRETQYF
TRBJ1-4 | TRBV6-5 | CASSPNGGAGEKLFF
TRBJ1-2 | TRBV7-9 | CASSFGQPSPGYTF
TRBJ2-2 | TRBV5-5 | CASTSSPRANTGELFF
TRBJ2-4 | TRBV18 | CASSPPGLAGILAKNIQYF